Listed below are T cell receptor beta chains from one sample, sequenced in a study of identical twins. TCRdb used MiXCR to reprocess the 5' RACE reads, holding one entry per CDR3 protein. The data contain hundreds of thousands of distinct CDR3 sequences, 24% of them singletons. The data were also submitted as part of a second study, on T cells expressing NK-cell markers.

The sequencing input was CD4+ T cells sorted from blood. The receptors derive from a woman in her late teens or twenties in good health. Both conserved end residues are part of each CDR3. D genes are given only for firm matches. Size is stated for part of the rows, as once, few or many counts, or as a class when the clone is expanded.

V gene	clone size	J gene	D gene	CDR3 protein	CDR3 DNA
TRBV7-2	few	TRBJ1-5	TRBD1	CASSLDRVGPQHF	TGTGCCAGCAGCTTGGACAGGGTAGGACCCCAGCATTTT
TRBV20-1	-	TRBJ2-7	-	CSARLTGTEQYF	TGCAGTGCTAGACTAACAGGGACCGAGCAGTACTTC
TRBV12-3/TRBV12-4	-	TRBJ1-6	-	CASSLRDTGRGSPLHF	TGTGCCAGCAGCTTACGGGACACCGGGCGTGGTTCACCCCTCCACTTT
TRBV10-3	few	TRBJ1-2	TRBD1	CATQDRDYGYTF	TGTGCCACTCAGGACAGGGATTATGGCTACACCTTC
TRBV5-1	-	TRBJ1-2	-	CASSLMDSNYGYTF	TGCGCCAGCAGCTTGATGGATTCTAACTATGGCTACACCTTC
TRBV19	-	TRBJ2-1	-	CASGNGATASHRFF	TGTGCCAGTGGAAATGGGGCCACCGCTTCTCATCGGTTCTTC
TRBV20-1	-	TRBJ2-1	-	CSARDRISNNEQFF	TGCAGTGCTAGAGACCGTATATCCAACAATGAGCAGTTCTTC
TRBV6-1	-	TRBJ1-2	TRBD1	CASSEQGAHGYTF	TGTGCCAGCAGTGAACAGGGGGCGCATGGCTACACCTTC
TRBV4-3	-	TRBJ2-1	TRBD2	CASSQDITSGRGGEQFF	TGCGCCAGCAGCCAAGATATCACTAGCGGGAGGGGCGGTGAGCAGTTCTTC
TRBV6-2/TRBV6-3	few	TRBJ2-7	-	CATGTLYYEQYF	TGTGCCACCGGGACACTATACTACGAGCAGTACTTC
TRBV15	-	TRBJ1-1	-	CATSRDPSPEAFF	TGTGCCACCAGCAGAGATCCTTCACCTGAAGCTTTCTTT